These 30 T cell receptor beta chains came from one sample sequenced in a study of breast tumors, draining lymph nodes, adjacent tissues. Axillary draining lymph nodes of breast cancer patients supplied the node samples. TCRdb reprocessed the multiplex PCR reads via MiXCR and lists one record per CDR3 protein. This table holds 180,000 or so distinct CDR3 sequences, 31% found once. Sequenced input: axillary lymph node tissue. The receptors were gathered from a female donor with breast cancer. Some clones in this sample may be carry-over from other donors' samples.

This clonotype was picked up many times. This sequence joins TRBV25-1 and TRBJ2-5; 14 bases are shared with TRBD2. V lost 2 bases to trimming and J lost 9 bases; unmatched junction nucleotides: 2. The CDR3 loop spans 14 amino acids. Germline V gives CDR1 MGHDK, CDR2 SYGVNS. The CDR3 spells CASSERLAGGAQYF. The CDR3 nucleotides are TGTGCCAGCAGTGAAAGACTAGCGGGGGGGGCCCAGTACTTC.

This clonotype was recorded at least ten times. The chain employs TRBV5-5 and TRBJ1-5; D might be TRBD1 (5 bases). Trimming left V 5 bases short and J 10 bases short, with 22 bases between. This CDR3 spans 15 amino acids. CDR1 is SGHKS and CDR2 is YYEKEE in the germline V gene (reference sequence). The CDR3 is CASSSSGTTSEPQHF. CDR3 in DNA: TGTGCCAGCAGTTCTTCCGGGACCACATCGGAACCCCAGCATTTT. Combining the CDR3 with reference TRBV5-5 and TRBJ1-5 gives the whole variable domain DAGVTQSPTHLIKTRGQQVTLRCSPISGHKSVSWYQQVLGQGPQFIFQYYEKEERGRGNFPDRFSARQFPNYSSELNVNALLLGDSALYLCASSSSGTTSEPQHFGDGTRLSIL.

This clonotype occurred once. This chain links TRBV20-1 with TRBJ2-2; D may be TRBD2 (6 bases). Germline loops: CDR1 DFQATT, CDR2 SNEGSKA (reference sequence). This CDR3 is built from 14 residues. This chain's CDR3 is CSWSGTGRRGELFF. The CDR3, as DNA: TGCAGCTGGTCCGGGACTGGGCGGAGAGGGGAGCTGTTTTTT.

The table lists this clonotype with many counts. This chain joins TRBV5-4 and TRBJ2-1, with D maybe TRBD2 (5 bases). CDR1 and CDR2 (germline): SGHNT, YYREEE (reference sequence). The CDR3 is made up of 15 amino acids. V lost 4 bases and J 10 bases, leaving 21 bases between the germline ends. The CDR3 sequence: CASSPPAGSPPEQFF. The DNA for the CDR3 is TGTGCCAGCAGCCCCCCCGCGGGTAGCCCCCCAGAGCAGTTCTTC.

About this clonotype itself: No conserved phenylalanine or tryptophan is present at the end of the CDR3, so a read error is the likely explanation. The DNA is left out, because the CDR3 cannot be placed on it with certainty; the CDR3 is given as TCRdb lists it. The J gene is TRBJ1-2, the V gene TRBV12-3 or TRBV12-4; TRBD1 is the table's D call and was not checked against the DNA. Ends included, the CDR3 has 8 residues. The CDR3 sequence is CAGTGDGQ.

On this clonotype itself: Likely a read error: the CDR3 ends without its conserved phenylalanine or tryptophan. The rearrangement uses TRBV7-9 and TRBJ2-7; tentatively, D is TRBD2 (6 bases). This CDR3 is built from 16 residues. Germline assignment: CDR1 SEHNR and CDR2 FQNEAQ (reference sequence). The CDR3 is CASSNPTGESPYGQYC. The DNA of the CDR3 is TGTGCCAGCAGTAACCCCACGGGGGAGTCCCCCTACGGGCAGTACTGC.

V usage is TRBV7-9 and J usage is TRBJ2-3; 11 nucleotides line up with TRBD2. CDR1 is SEHNR, CDR2 FQNEAQ, per germline (reference sequence). V shed 5 bases, J shed 1 base, and the junction held 2 bases outside the gene matches. This CDR3 is built from 15 residues. The chain's CDR3 is CASSISGGGTDTQYF. DNA of the CDR3: TGTGCCAGCAGCATTAGCGGGGGGGGCACAGATACGCAGTATTTT.

The chain has TRBV7-2 and TRBJ1-3, with 7 bases that match TRBD1. J gave up 2 bases and V 11 bases, and 9 bases lay outside the gene matches. The CDR3 spans 14 residues. Germline CDR1 is SGHTA and CDR2 is FQGNSA. CDR3: CARRQGGAGNTIYF. The CDR3 DNA reads as TGTGCCCGCCGACAGGGAGGTGCTGGAAACACCATATATTTT.

This chain uses TRBV20-1 with TRBJ2-5, with 7 nucleotides matching TRBD1. The J segment lost 12 bases and the V segment lost 0 bases, leaving 4 bases of the junction unmatched. The CDR3 runs 11 residues. Germline CDR1 and CDR2: DFQATT and SNEGSKA (reference sequence). The CDR3 DNA reads TGCAGTGCTAGAGATCAAGGGACAGAGTACTTC. This codes for CSARDQGTEYF.

This clonotype was counted at least ten times. The chain recombines TRBV20-1 with TRBJ2-3; D remains ambiguous. The CDR3 is made up of 14 amino acids. V was clipped by 3 bases and J by 0 bases, with 10 bases between them. CDR1 is DFQATT, CDR2 SNEGSKA, per germline (reference sequence). The CDR3: CSASPALSTDTQYF. DNA for the CDR3: TGCAGTGCTAGTCCGGCTCTCAGCACAGATACGCAGTATTTT.

The chain recombines TRBV5-5 with TRBJ2-5; 13 nucleotides match TRBD2. The ends lost 6 bases at V and 4 bases at J; junction bases unmatched: 6. Germline V lookup: CDR1 SGHKS, CDR2 YYEKEE (reference sequence). The CDR3 has 15 amino acids. CDR3 region: CASKGTSGMGETQYF. The CDR3 nucleotides read TGTGCCAGCAAGGGGACTAGCGGGATGGGAGAGACCCAGTACTTC.

This clonotype was detected many times. J is TRBJ1-6 and V is TRBV9, with D perhaps TRBD1 (6 bases). The V gene's germline CDR1 is SGDLS and CDR2 YYNGEE. CDR3 length: 14 amino acids. Deletions cut 3 bases from V and 9 bases from J, with 13 bases between. CDR3 protein: CASSAEGVFSPLHF. The DNA of the CDR3 is TGTGCCAGCAGCGCCGAGGGGGTTTTTTCACCCCTCCACTTT.

This clonotype was seen more than once but under ten times. This sequence joins TRBV6-2 or TRBV6-3 and TRBJ2-1; the D call may be TRBD1 or TRBD2 (5 bases each). The CDR3 is made up of 14 amino acids. V dropped 5 bases and J dropped 8 bases, with 16 bases sitting between them. Germline CDR1 reads MNHEY; CDR2 reads SVGEGT. DNA for the CDR3: TGTGCCAGCAGTCTCGACGGGGCCCGGGATGAGCAGTTCTTC. As protein: CASSLDGARDEQFF.

A word on this clonotype: A read error may produce the germline difference seen at one junction end. The gene calls are TRBV6-6 and TRBJ2-7; 7 bases align to TRBD2. Germline CDR1 and CDR2: MNHNY and SVGAGI (reference sequence). The CDR3 sequence is 15 residues long. CDR3 protein: CASSYSKAGENERYF. CDR3 DNA sequence: TGTGCCAGCAGTTACTCGAAGGCGGGAGAGAACGAGCGGTACTTC.

This clonotype was recorded at least ten times. The chain couples TRBV19 to TRBJ2-3; TRBD1 matches 8 bases. Germline lookup yields CDR1 LNHDA and CDR2 SQIVND (reference sequence). V dropped 5 bases and J dropped 4; count of bases not matched to a gene: 8. CDR3 size: 15 residues. CDR3 nucleotides: TGTGCCAGTAGTCAAACCGCGGACAGGGCAGATACGCAGTATTTT. This gives the protein CASSQTADRADTQYF.

This clonotype was seen repeatedly, ten times or more. The chain carries TRBV19 and TRBJ2-7, with D maybe TRBD1 (7 bases). This CDR3 region has 14 residues. From germline, CDR1 is LNHDA and CDR2 SQIVND (reference sequence). V dropped 7 bases and J dropped 3 bases, with 16 bases sitting between them. The CDR3 loop is CASTAGQPSYEQYF. CDR3 DNA: TGTGCCAGTACCGCGGGACAGCCCAGCTACGAGCAGTACTTC.

The sample holds many counts of this clonotype. This chain uses TRBV2 with TRBJ2-1; the match to TRBD2 covers 14 bases. Germline CDR1 and CDR2: SNHLY and FYNNEI. The CDR3 is made up of 15 amino acids. Losses at the gene ends were 6 bases for V and 8 bases for J; bases not matched to a gene: 6. CDR3 residues: CASSPGTSGSYEQFF. The CDR3, as DNA: TGTGCCAGCAGCCCTGGGACTAGCGGGAGTTATGAGCAGTTCTTC.

This clonotype was picked up a small number of times. V and J are TRBV6-5 and TRBJ2-7; the D call may be TRBD1 or TRBD2 (5 bases each). Germline V gene data show CDR1 as MNHEY and CDR2 as SVGAGI. Trimming took off 5 bases at V and 0 bases at J, with 11 bases between the two ends. The CDR3 runs to 14 residues. As DNA, the CDR3 is TGTGCCAGCAGTCACGGGGACCTCTCCTACGAGCAGTACTTC. It is translated as CASSHGDLSYEQYF.

A few counts support this clonotype. A much larger clone lies one base from this, so it may be a read error. The chain carries TRBV6-5 and TRBJ1-2; a possible D gene is TRBD1 (5 bases). CDR3 length equals 13 residues. Germline CDR1 MNHEY, CDR2 SVGAGI. Trimming left V 5 bases short and J 2 bases short, with 9 bases between. CDR3 amino acids: CASSHGGNYGYTF. The CDR3 bases are TGTGCCAGCAGTCACGGGGGGAACTATGGCTACACCTTC.

This clonotype was seen repeatedly, ten times or more. The rearrangement links TRBV5-1 to TRBJ2-7; D uncertain. CDR3 length equals 13 residues. Trimming took 4 bases from V and 0 from J, leaving 8 bases between them. Germline CDR1 reads SGHRS; CDR2 reads YFSETQ. CDR3 DNA: TGCGCCAGCAGCCACACAGCCTCCTACGAGCAGTACTTC. The encoded protein is CASSHTASYEQYF.

This clonotype was recorded at least ten times. Relative to the germline gene, one junction end is altered; a read error may explain this. The chain uses TRBV19 and TRBJ2-7, with 9 bases lining up with TRBD1. The CDR3 covers 15 residues. CDR1 LNHDA and CDR2 SQIVND come from the germline V gene (reference sequence). In DNA form, the CDR3 reads TGTGCCAGTAGTGACCCTGGGACAGGGCTGTACGAGCAGCACTTC. It encodes CASSDPGTGLYEQHF.

This clonotype occurred many times. The chain uses TRBV30 and TRBJ2-1; no reliable D call. The V gene lost 0 bases and the J gene lost 3 bases, with 6 bases spanning the gap. CDR1 is GTSNPN and CDR2 is SVGIG in the germline V gene (reference sequence). The CDR3 is 13 amino acids. CDR3 amino acids: CAWSVGLYNEQFF. CDR3 in DNA: TGTGCCTGGAGTGTAGGCCTCTACAATGAGCAGTTCTTC.

This clonotype was picked up many times. The rearrangement uses TRBV6-6 and TRBJ1-2; 9 nucleotides align to TRBD1. The CDR3 length is 14 residues. Germline trimming cut 6 bases from V and 4 bases from J; bases unmatched to any gene: 6. In germline, CDR1 is MNHNY, CDR2 SVGAGI (reference sequence). CDR3 in DNA: TGTGCCAGCAGGGAAACAGGGGGCGGCTATGGCTACACCTTC. This gives the protein CASRETGGGYGYTF.

The chain employs TRBV5-1 and TRBJ1-6, with 7 bases fitting TRBD1. V dropped 3 bases and J dropped 10; count of bases not matched to a gene: 10. The CDR3 runs 15 residues. Germline CDR1 reads SGHRS; CDR2 reads YFSETQ. The CDR3 nucleotides are TGCGCCAGCAGCTCTAAGAAGACAGGGCAATCACCCCTCCACTTT. Translating it yields CASSSKKTGQSPLHF.

This clonotype appeared many times. V usage is TRBV12-3 or TRBV12-4 and J usage is TRBJ2-7; D is possibly TRBD2 (6 bases). The CDR3 extends over 13 amino acids. Trimming shortened V by 5 bases and J by 7 bases, and 15 bases separated the two germline ends. CDR3 sequence reads: CASSVLAMSEQYF. DNA of the CDR3: TGTGCCAGCAGTGTACTAGCTATGTCTGAGCAGTACTTC.

This clonotype was picked up many times. The chain employs TRBV30 and TRBJ2-7; the match to TRBD2 covers 9 bases. Germline V gene lookup returns CDR1 GTSNPN and CDR2 SVGIG (reference sequence). The CDR3 runs to 15 residues. J was trimmed by 2 bases and V by 3 bases; bases with no gene match: 8. CDR3 nucleotides: TGTGCCTGGAGGTCTACTAGCGGGTCTACCTACGAGCAGTACTTC. It translates to CAWRSTSGSTYEQYF.

This clonotype was detected ten times or more. This chain uses TRBV5-1 with TRBJ1-2; 7 bases are a match to TRBD1. The germline V gene has CDR1 SGHRS and CDR2 YFSETQ. J was trimmed by 4 bases and V by 4 bases; bases with no gene match: 4. This CDR3 region has 13 residues. The CDR3, as DNA: TGCGCCAGCAGCGCACAGGGGAGCTATGGCTACACCTTC. Amino acid sequence: CASSAQGSYGYTF.

The sample holds many counts of this clonotype. V usage is TRBV5-8 and J usage is TRBJ2-7; D possibly matches TRBD1 or TRBD2 (5 bases each). The germline V and J ends were trimmed by 4 bases and 2 bases, with 13 bases remaining between them. CDR3 length: 14 amino acids. CDR1 is SGHTS, CDR2 YDEGEE, per germline. The CDR3 region is CASSPGPYTYEQYF. The CDR3 nucleotides are TGTGCCAGCAGCCCGGGACCCTACACCTACGAGCAGTACTTC.

The table lists this clonotype with many counts. The chain has TRBV7-2 and TRBJ2-7; D is ambiguous. Germline-derived CDR1 and CDR2 are SGHTA and FQGNSA. Deletions cut 4 bases from V and 6 bases from J, with 10 bases between. This CDR3 contains 12 residues. Written as DNA, the CDR3 is TGTGCCAGCAGCTCCTCTTCCGCCGAGCAGTACTTC. It codes for CASSSSSAEQYF.

This clonotype was recorded many times. This CDR3 reads CASSPTSGVGEQFF. Here the CDR3 DNA reads TGTGCCAGCAGTCCGACTAGCGGGGTTGGTGAGCAGTTCTTC. The chain carries TRBV6-4 and TRBJ2-1, with TRBD2 matching 11 bases. Germline V gene sequence: CDR1 MRHNA, CDR2 SNTAGT. The CDR3 has 14 amino acids. V dropped 5 bases and J dropped 9; count of bases not matched to a gene: 6.